This record looks at one T cell receptor (beta chain) sequence and its context. The sample belongs to a study of cytomegalovirus exposure and HLA in healthy donors. The V end was cut by 5 bases, the J end by 7 bases, with 15 bases between. The CDR3 runs to 13 residues. Germline V gene data show CDR1 as SGHTA and CDR2 as FQGNSA. A multiplex PCR was run with 60 Vbeta primers and 13 Jbeta primers. Sequencing was performed with immunoSEQ multiplex PCR; in TCRdb, only in-frame clones are kept and a portion is missing. The table has approximately 170,000 clones, almost 80% seen once; the top ten hold over 1.5%.

The sequenced sample was PBMCs. The genes are TRBV7-2 and TRBJ2-7, with a weak D call TRBD2 (6 bases). This receptor was taken from a woman in her late teens or twenties in good health and CMV-seronegative. For the CDR3, the DNA is TGTGCCAGCAGCCCACCGGGAGAGGGTGAGCAGTACTTC. Protein: CASSPPGEGEQYF.